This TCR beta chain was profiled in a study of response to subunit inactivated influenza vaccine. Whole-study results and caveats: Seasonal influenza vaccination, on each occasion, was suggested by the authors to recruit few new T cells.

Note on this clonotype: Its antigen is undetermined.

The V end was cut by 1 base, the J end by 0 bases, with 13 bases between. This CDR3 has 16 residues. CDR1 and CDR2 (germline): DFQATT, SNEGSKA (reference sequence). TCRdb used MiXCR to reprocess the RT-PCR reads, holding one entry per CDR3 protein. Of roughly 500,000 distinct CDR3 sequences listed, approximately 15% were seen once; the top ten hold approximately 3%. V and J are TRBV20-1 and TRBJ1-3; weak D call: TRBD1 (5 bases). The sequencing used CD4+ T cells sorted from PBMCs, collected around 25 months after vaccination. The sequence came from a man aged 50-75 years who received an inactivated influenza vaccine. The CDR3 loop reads CSARVPGLRSGNTIYF. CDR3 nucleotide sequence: TGCAGTGCTAGAGTTCCGGGACTGCGCTCTGGAAACACCATATATTTT.